This TCR beta chain emerged from a study of cytomegalovirus exposure and HLA in healthy donors. 13 Jbeta primers and 60 Vbeta primers were used for the PCR. Generated by immunoSEQ multiplex PCR, the TCRdb table keeps only in-frame clones and is missing some. The sample gives more than 250,000 clones, over 85% of which show up once; roughly 2.3% is in the top ten. Sequencing input: PBMCs. The source of this sequence is a woman aged 18-30 years in good health and CMV-seronegative.

This CDR3 is CASSVATGSGYTF. The CDR3 bases are TGTGCCAGCAGCGTAGCTACAGGGAGTGGCTACACCTTC. This chain links TRBV9 with TRBJ1-2, with D possibly being TRBD1 (6 bases). This CDR3 spans 13 amino acids. With 0 bases removed from V and 7 bases from J, the gap between germline ends came to 10 bases. Germline V gives CDR1 SGDLS, CDR2 YYNGEE.